A selection of T cell receptor beta chains follows, all from one sample in a study of identical twins. TCRdb analysed the 5' RACE reads with MiXCR anew, one entry per CDR3 protein. The sample has 600,000 to 700,000 distinct CDR3 sequences; 21% are singletons. A further study also used this sample, focusing on T cells expressing NK-cell markers.

The sequencing input was PBMCs. These receptors were taken from a woman under 30 in good health. Each CDR3 is given with its conserved first and last residue. The D gene is left open where the match is weak. Where a row states a size, it is once, few, many or the class of an expanded clone; other rows omit it.

J gene,V gene,D gene,clone size,CDR3 DNA,CDR3 protein
TRBJ2-7,TRBV4-3,TRBD2,.,TGCGCCAGCAGCCAAGCCCCTAGCGGGAGATACGAGCAGTACTTC,CASSQAPSGRYEQYF
TRBJ2-7,TRBV12-3/TRBV12-4,.,many,TGTGCCAGCAGCTTTACCTACGAGCAGTACTTC,CASSFTYEQYF
TRBJ2-7,TRBV7-7,.,.,TGTGCCAGCAGCACCGGGACCGCCGCCTCCGAGCAGTACTTC,CASSTGTAASEQYF
TRBJ2-7,TRBV6-5,TRBD2,many,TGTGCCAGCAGTTACGGACTAGCGGTCTCCTACGAGCAGTACTTC,CASSYGLAVSYEQYF
TRBJ2-5,TRBV15,TRBD2,.,TGTGCCACCAGCAGAGATAGACTAGCGGGTCTTAAATTGTACTTC,CATSRDRLAGLKLYF
TRBJ2-4,TRBV20-1,TRBD1,few,TGCAGTGCTAGAGCCGGGACAGTCAAAAACATTCAGTACTTC,CSARAGTVKNIQYF
TRBJ2-2,TRBV4-3,.,many,TGCGCCAGCAGCCACGGTACAACCGACGCCTTCGGGGAGCTGTTTTTT,CASSHGTTDAFGELFF
TRBJ2-7,TRBV5-1,.,.,TGCGCCAGCAGCTTGGTTTCAGCCCCTGACGAGCAGTACTTC,CASSLVSAPDEQYF
TRBJ2-1,TRBV20-1,TRBD2,.,TGCAGTGCAACGATAGCGGGGGGCGGGTACAATGAGCAGTTCTTC,CSATIAGGGYNEQFF
TRBJ1-1,TRBV10-3,.,.,TGTGCCATCAGTGAGGAGGTAGGGTCAGCTGAAGCTTTCTTT,CAISEEVGSAEAFF
TRBJ1-1,TRBV12-3/TRBV12-4,.,many,TGTGCCAGCAGTGATTACACTGAAGCTTTCTTT,CASSDYTEAFF
TRBJ2-3,TRBV25-1,.,.,TGTGCCAGCAGCGCAGATACGCAGTATTTT,CASSADTQYF
TRBJ2-6,TRBV19,.,.,TGTGCCAGCACCCCTCGCTCTGGGGCCAACGTCCTGACTTTC,CASTPRSGANVLTF
TRBJ2-1,TRBV29-1,.,few,TGCAGCGCTGGGGGGCTTATCAATGAGCAGTTCTTC,CSAGGLINEQFF
TRBJ2-7,TRBV6-1,TRBD2,.,TGTGCCAGCAATAAGAAGGGACTAGCGGAATACGAGCAGTACTTC,CASNKKGLAEYEQYF
TRBJ2-1,TRBV7-8,.,many,TGTGCCAGCAGCTTCGGTGGGAGAACCTACAATGAGCAGTTCTTC,CASSFGGRTYNEQFF
TRBJ2-2,TRBV7-2,TRBD2,once,TGTGCCAGCAGCTTAGTTTTCCGGACTAGCGGGACCGGGGAGCTGTTTTTT,CASSLVFRTSGTGELFF
TRBJ2-7,TRBV20-1,TRBD2,.,TGCAGTGTTCCGGGACTAGCCTCCAACGAGCAGTACTTC,CSVPGLASNEQYF
TRBJ2-7,TRBV6-2/TRBV6-3,TRBD2,many,TGTGCCAGCAGCTCCTTAGCGGGCTCCTACGAGCAGTACTTC,CASSSLAGSYEQYF
TRBJ2-4,TRBV5-5,TRBD1,.,TGTGCCAGCAGCTTGGCGACAGGGGTAGTCAAAAACATTCAGTACTTC,CASSLATGVVKNIQYF
TRBJ2-1,TRBV4-3,.,.,TGCGCCAGCAGCCAAGAAGTTCACGGCACTTACAATGAGCAGTTCTTC,CASSQEVHGTYNEQFF